Below are 21 T cell receptor beta chains sequenced from a single sample in a study of blood T cells in healthy people across ages. A second PCR of about 7 to 12 cycles used a sample-barcoded 5' primer and a J-beta primer mix. TCRdb fed the 5' RACE reads into MiXCR, producing one record per CDR3 protein. The profile shows about 970,000 distinct CDR3 sequences, about 51% of them singletons. The sequenced material came from blood. The receptors were gathered from a woman aged 55-75 years in good health.

The chain carries TRBV20-1 and TRBJ2-5; TRBD1 aligns across 8 bases. The tail of the sequence fits TRBJ2-7 better, so the J call may be wrong. The V gene's germline CDR1 is DFQATT and CDR2 SNEGSKA (reference sequence). This CDR3 spans 14 amino acids. The CDR3 DNA reads as TGCAGTGCTCGTGGACAGGGACGTAGGTACGAGCAGTACTTC. Translating it yields CSARGQGRRYEQYF.

This rearrangement joins TRBV5-1 to TRBJ2-5, with 12 bases that match TRBD1. The ends lost 0 bases at V and 11 bases at J; junction bases unmatched: 11. Germline assignment: CDR1 SGHRS and CDR2 YFSETQ. CDR3 length equals 16 residues. The DNA for the CDR3 is TGCGCCAGCAGCTTGGATGTGGGACAGGGGGCGAGTGAGCAGTACTTC. Protein sequence: CASSLDVGQGASEQYF.

The chain recombines TRBV2 with TRBJ2-7; 7 bases map to TRBD1. This CDR3 has 14 amino acids. The V and J ends lost 8 bases and 1 base, in that order; junction bases with no gene match: 8. The germline V gene has CDR1 SNHLY and CDR2 FYNNEI. DNA for the CDR3: TGTGCCAGCTACGGGACAGATAATTCCTACGAGCAGTACTTC. Its translation is CASYGTDNSYEQYF.

In its sample, this clonotype was seen once. The V gene is TRBV6-6, the J gene TRBJ1-4; 7 nucleotides align to TRBD1. V shed 7 bases, J shed 2 bases, and the junction held 7 bases outside the gene matches. The CDR3 sequence is 15 residues long. Germline CDR1 and CDR2: MNHNY and SVGAGI (reference sequence). CDR3 residues: CASNTGVGTNEKLFF. In DNA form, the CDR3 reads TGTGCCAGCAACACAGGGGTAGGGACTAATGAAAAACTGTTTTTT.

V gene TRBV7-6 combines with J gene TRBJ2-1, with 8 bases lining up with TRBD1. The DNA matches TRBJ2-7 better at its end, which makes the J call doubtful. Germline V CDR1 and CDR2: SGHVS, FNYEAQ. This CDR3 is 16 amino acids long. In nucleotides, the CDR3 is TGTGCCAGCAGCTCCGGACAGGGAAGGACCTACAATGAGCAGTACTTC. Its protein product is CASSSGQGRTYNEQYF.

This clonotype was counted only a few times. For the CDR3, the DNA is TGTGCCAGCAGCCAAGTTGGTGCAGTCGAGACCCAGTACTTC. Its protein product is CASSQVGAVETQYF. The chain recombines TRBV3-1 with TRBJ2-5; the D is unclear. Germline CDR1 reads LGHDT; CDR2 reads YNNKEL (reference sequence). V was trimmed by 1 base and J by 5 bases, leaving 11 bases between them. The CDR3 has 14 amino acids.

The chain is built from TRBV5-1 and TRBJ2-3, with 15 bases identical to TRBD2. The CDR3 length is 19 residues. Germline loops: CDR1 SGHRS, CDR2 YFSETQ. The trim removed 4 bases at V and 0 bases at J, leaving 9 bases unmatched. The CDR3 nucleotides are TGCGCCAGCAGCCCGGGACTAGCGGGAGGCCGCCTTAGCACAGATACGCAGTATTTT. It is translated as CASSPGLAGGRLSTDTQYF.

The chain recombines TRBV29-1 with TRBJ1-1; D uncertain. The germline V and J ends were trimmed by 4 bases and 3 bases, with 12 bases remaining between them. CDR3 length: 13 amino acids. Germline values: CDR1 SQVTM, CDR2 ANQGSEA. CDR3 protein: CSVGKSQDTEAFF. CDR3 in DNA: TGCAGCGTTGGGAAGAGTCAGGACACTGAAGCTTTCTTT.

The V call is TRBV5-6, the J call TRBJ2-1; the D gene could be TRBD1 or TRBD2 (5 bases each). The V gene's germline CDR1 is SGHDT and CDR2 YYEEEE. Trimming took off 1 base at V and 0 bases at J, with 11 bases between the two ends. The CDR3 contains 16 residues. This CDR3 is CASSLRGASSYNEQFF. CDR3 sequence (DNA): TGTGCCAGCAGCTTGCGAGGGGCGAGCTCCTACAATGAGCAGTTCTTC.

As concerns this clonotype: A junction end diverges from the germline sequence, so it may reflect a read error. The chain carries TRBV7-3 and TRBJ2-7; D is unclear. Germline V lookup: CDR1 SGHTA, CDR2 FQGTGA. CDR3 size: 15 residues. This CDR3 reads CASNLGRVVSYEQYF. The CDR3 DNA sequence: TGTGCCAGCAACTTAGGACGAGTTGTGTCCTACGAGCAGTACTTC.

The rearrangement links TRBV6-5 to TRBJ1-2, with TRBD1 matching 8 bases. CDR1 and CDR2 (germline): MNHEY, SVGAGI. The CDR3 length is 15 residues. Unmatched junction bases numbered 13, after V lost 6 bases and J lost 7 bases. As DNA, the CDR3 is TGTGCCAGCAGCCGCGGACAGGGCGGAGTGGGTGGCTACACCTTC. Translated: CASSRGQGGVGGYTF.

This clonotype was detected only a few times. The chain recombines TRBV14 with TRBJ1-2; D perhaps matches TRBD1 (5 bases). The V end lost 4 bases, the J end lost 9 bases, and 9 bases lay between the germline ends. The CDR3 is 11 amino acids. CDR1 and CDR2 from the germline V gene are SGHDN and FVKESK. The CDR3 reads CASSRGGSYTF. In DNA, the CDR3 is TGTGCCAGCAGCCGTGGGGGAAGCTACACCTTC.

V is TRBV27 and J is TRBJ2-1; D call uncertain. The germline V gene encodes CDR1 MNHEY and CDR2 SMNVEV (reference sequence). CDR3 size: 13 residues. V gave up 8 bases and J gave up 4 bases, with 12 bases separating them. This CDR3 reads CASGYRPYNEQFF. CDR3 sequence (DNA): TGTGCCAGCGGTTACCGCCCTTACAATGAGCAGTTCTTC.

V and J are TRBV6-5 and TRBJ1-1; perhaps TRBD1 as D (6 bases). CDR1 is MNHEY and CDR2 is SVGAGI in the germline V gene. The ends were cut back, 2 bases at V and 5 bases at J, with 9 bases in the middle. This CDR3 comprises 13 residues. Written as DNA, the CDR3 is TGTGCCAGCAGTTACAACAGGGTGACTGAAGCTTTCTTT. Amino acids: CASSYNRVTEAFF.

The rearrangement uses TRBV4-2 and TRBJ2-5, with 9 bases that match TRBD2. The DNA end is a closer match to TRBJ2-7, so the J assignment may be wrong. In germline, CDR1 is LGHNA, CDR2 YNFKEQ. The CDR3 has 15 amino acids. The DNA for the CDR3 is TGTGCCAGCAGCCAAGAAGCGGGGACTAGCAACGAGCAGTACTTC. This gives the protein CASSQEAGTSNEQYF.

The chain combines TRBV4-3 with TRBJ2-1, with D perhaps assigned TRBD1 or TRBD2 (5 bases each). The germline V gene has CDR1 LGHNA and CDR2 YSLEER. The ends were cut back, 4 bases at V and 5 bases at J, with 12 bases in the middle. The CDR3 has 14 residues. CDR3 sequence reads: CASSPLRGNNEQFF. Here the CDR3 DNA reads TGCGCCAGCAGCCCCCTGAGGGGAAACAATGAGCAGTTCTTC.

The chain couples TRBV9 to TRBJ2-3; D is ambiguous. Germline-derived CDR1 and CDR2 are SGDLS and YYNGEE. V was clipped by 0 bases and J by 3 bases, with 17 bases between them. This CDR3 has 17 amino acids. CDR3 loop: CASSVEGGGLVTDTQYF. The CDR3 bases are TGTGCCAGCAGCGTAGAGGGCGGTGGGTTAGTAACAGATACGCAGTATTTT.

Concerning this clonotype: The conserved final phenylalanine or tryptophan is absent from the CDR3, which likely points to a read error. The genes are TRBV20-1 and TRBJ2-1; 9 positions agree with TRBD2. Germline trimming cut 6 bases from V and 3 bases from J; bases unmatched to any gene: 6. Per the germline V gene, CDR1 is DFQATT and CDR2 is SNEGSKA (reference sequence). The CDR3 consists of 14 residues. The CDR3 region is CSAPTSGYYNEQFL. The CDR3 nucleotides read TGCAGTGCACCTACTAGCGGGTACTACAATGAGCAGTTCTTG.

This rearrangement joins TRBV29-1 to TRBJ2-5; D is ambiguous. The CDR3 contains 11 residues. Germline values: CDR1 SQVTM, CDR2 ANQGSEA. Trimming shortened V by 4 bases and J by 5 bases, and 8 bases separated the two germline ends. DNA for the CDR3: TGCAGCGTTGTGTTGGTGGAGACCCAGTACTTC. It encodes CSVVLVETQYF.

V usage is TRBV7-3 and J usage is TRBJ2-4; D is undetermined. V was cut by 5 bases and J by 13 bases, with 12 bases left in between. Germline-derived CDR1 and CDR2 are SGHTA and FQGTGA. CDR3 length: 11 amino acids. CDR3 in DNA: TGTGCCAGCAGCGTGAGGTATTTGCAGTACTTC. Residues: CASSVRYLQYF.

This clonotype was seen a single time. This chain uses TRBV28 with TRBJ2-7, with TRBD2 matching 9 bases. The germline CDR1 and CDR2 sequences are MDHEN and SYDVKM. J was trimmed by 0 bases and V by 11 bases; bases with no gene match: 5. The CDR3 is 13 residues long. In DNA form, the CDR3 reads TGTGCCGGCTCTAGCGGGACCTCCTACGAGCAGTACTTC. It codes for CAGSSGTSYEQYF.